This is a list of T cell receptor beta chains from one sample in a study of OX40 agonist ivuxolimab in advanced cancers. Here immunoSEQ multiplex PCR was the method, and the copy in TCRdb shows in-frame clones only, minus some. This sample has approximately 70,000 clones, with roughly four fifths found just once. The sample here was CD4+ or CD8+ T cells sorted from blood, taken in a trial of the OX40 agonist ivuxolimab. These receptor sequences come from an adult with an advanced solid tumor such as melanoma, head and neck, liver or kidney cancer. Each CDR3 is given with its conserved first and last residue. D genes are given only for firm matches. The listing skips clone size in some rows; elsewhere it reads once, few, many or a size class.

TRBV19	NA	NA	TRBJ1-1	CASSKGHLNTEAFF	TGTGCCAGTAGCAAGGGACACCTGAACACTGAAGCTTTCTTT
TRBV10-3	NA	NA	TRBJ1-5	CAISERQHQPQHF	TGTGCCATCAGTGAGAGGCAGCATCAGCCCCAGCATTTT
TRBV5-1	NA	TRBD2	TRBJ2-2	CASSRTSQSPGELFF	TGCGCCAGCAGCCGGACTAGCCAGAGTCCCGGGGAGCTGTTTTTT
TRBV5-6	NA	TRBD1	TRBJ1-5	CASSLGRDRDQPQHF	TGTGCCAGCAGCCTGGGCCGGGACAGAGATCAGCCCCAGCATTTT
TRBV5-1	NA	TRBD2	TRBJ2-1	CASSPTSGSSYNEQFF	TGCGCCAGCAGCCCGACTAGCGGGAGCTCCTACAATGAGCAGTTCTTC
TRBV7-9	NA	NA	TRBJ2-6	CAYPASGANVLTF	TGTGCCTACCCCGCCTCTGGGGCCAACGTCCTGACTTTC
TRBV15	NA	NA	TRBJ2-1	CATSRVGGDSYNGQFF	TGTGCCACCAGCAGAGTTGGGGGAGATTCCTACAATGGGCAGTTCTTC
TRBV6-5	NA	NA	TRBJ1-1	CASSYSEALIAEAFF	TGTGCCAGCAGTTATTCGGAGGCGTTGATAGCTGAAGCTTTCTTT
TRBV19	NA	NA	TRBJ2-5	CASRAGDTSAAETQYF	TGTGCCAGTAGAGCCGGGGACACCTCGGCGGCAGAGACCCAGTACTTC
TRBV18	few	NA	TRBJ1-1	CASSAEMNTEAFF	TGTGCCAGCTCAGCAGAAATGAACACTGAAGCTTTCTTT
TRBV14	NA	NA	TRBJ2-1	CASGMNEQFF	TGTGCCAGCGGGATGAATGAGCAGTTCTTC
TRBV4-3	once	TRBD1	TRBJ1-3	CASSQDGTGASGNTIYF	TGCGCCAGCAGCCAAGATGGAACAGGGGCCTCTGGAAACACCATATATTTT
TRBV5-1	NA	NA	TRBJ2-5	CASSLEGTQYF	TGCGCCAGCAGCTTGGAGGGGACCCAGTACTTC
TRBV18	NA	TRBD1	TRBJ2-7	CASSSRGPGNEQYF	TGTGCCAGCTCCTCAAGGGGGCCAGGTAACGAGCAGTACTTC
TRBV7-9	once	NA	TRBJ1-1	CATPEGGILLNTEAFF	TGTGCCACCCCTGAAGGGGGGATTTTATTGAACACTGAAGCTTTCTTT
TRBV25-1	NA	NA	TRBJ1-2	CASEGGYDGYTF	TGTGCCAGCGAAGGGGGGTACGATGGCTACACCTTC
TRBV7-7	once	NA	TRBJ2-3	CASSSGVNVGTDTQYF	TGTGCCAGCAGCTCAGGGGTTAATGTGGGAACAGATACGCAGTATTTT
TRBV14	NA	NA	TRBJ2-2	CASSHSRDGENTGELFF	TGTGCCAGCAGCCATTCCAGGGATGGCGAGAACACCGGGGAGCTGTTTTTT
TRBV7-2	NA	NA	TRBJ1-4	CASKGRITNEKLFF	TGTGCCAGCAAGGGGAGGATAACTAATGAAAAACTGTTTTTT
TRBV28	NA	NA	TRBJ2-4	CASSVWGNIQYF	TGTGCCAGCAGTGTATGGGGTAACATTCAGTACTTC